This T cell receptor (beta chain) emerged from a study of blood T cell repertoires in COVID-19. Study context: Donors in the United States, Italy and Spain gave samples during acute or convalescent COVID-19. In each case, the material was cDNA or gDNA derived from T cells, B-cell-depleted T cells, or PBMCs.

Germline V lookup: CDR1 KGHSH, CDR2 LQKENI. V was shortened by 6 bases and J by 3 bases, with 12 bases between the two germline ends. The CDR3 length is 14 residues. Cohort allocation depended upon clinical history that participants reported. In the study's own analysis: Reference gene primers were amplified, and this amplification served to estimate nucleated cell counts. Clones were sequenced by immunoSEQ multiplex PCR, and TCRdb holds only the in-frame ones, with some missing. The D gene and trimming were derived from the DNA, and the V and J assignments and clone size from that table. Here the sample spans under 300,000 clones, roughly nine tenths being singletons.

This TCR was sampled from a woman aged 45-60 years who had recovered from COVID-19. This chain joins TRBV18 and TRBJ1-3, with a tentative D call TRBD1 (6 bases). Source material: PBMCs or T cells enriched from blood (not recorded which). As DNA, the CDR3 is TGTGCCAGCTCCCGCCGGACAGATGGAAACACCATATATTTT. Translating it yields CASSRRTDGNTIYF.